This entry lists 5 T cell receptor beta chains sequenced from one sample in a study of Ad26.COV2.S vaccination and SARS-CoV-2 variants. Assay: immunoSEQ multiplex PCR; the TCRdb copy retains only in-frame clones and omits some. Counted here are over 110,000 clones, around 86% occurring once; the ten biggest clones make up 4.5% to 6%. This specimen was peripheral blood, taken after recovery from COVID-19. These TCRs come from a human donor who had recovered from COVID-19.

The chain employs TRBV27 and TRBJ1-2; D not certain. V was pared by 5 bases and J by 5 bases, with 3 bases between. The CDR3 has 10 amino acids. Germline values: CDR1 MNHEY, CDR2 SMNVEV (reference sequence). CDR3 sequence reads: CASSTYGYTF. The CDR3 DNA is TGTGCCAGCAGTACTTATGGCTACACCTTC.

This chain connects TRBV6-5 to TRBJ1-3; 7 bases are a match to TRBD1. V lost 10 bases and J lost 4; bases outside the gene matches: 7. The CDR3 has 13 amino acids. Germline V CDR1 and CDR2: MNHEY, SVGAGI. CDR3 residues: CATKQGNGNTIYF. The CDR3 region has the DNA TGTGCCACCAAACAGGGGAACGGAAACACCATATATTTT.

The rearrangement uses TRBV14 and TRBJ2-1, with D possibly being TRBD1 (6 bases). The CDR3 consists of 15 residues. Germline V gene data show CDR1 as SGHDN and CDR2 as FVKESK. Trimming removed 1 base from V and 1 base from J, with 8 bases in between. CDR3: CASSQGGPSYNEQFF. The CDR3 bases are TGTGCCAGCAGCCAAGGGGGGCCTTCCTACAATGAGCAGTTCTTC.

This clone was recorded once. The V and J genes are TRBV7-2 and TRBJ1-1; no clear D. Germline values: CDR1 SGHTA, CDR2 FQGNSA. Deletions cut 5 bases from V and 5 bases from J, with 15 bases between. The CDR3 length is 14 residues. CDR3 residues: CASSRLGSGTEAFF. CDR3 sequence (DNA): TGTGCCAGCAGCCGCCTGGGAAGTGGGACTGAAGCTTTCTTT.

The V gene is TRBV30, the J gene TRBJ2-7; D is uncertain. CDR3 length: 16 residues. Germline assignment: CDR1 GTSNPN and CDR2 SVGIG (reference sequence). V gave up 4 bases and J gave up 7 bases, with 26 bases separating them. CDR3 region: CAWTPPGGRVFREQYF. Written as DNA, the CDR3 is TGTGCCTGGACCCCCCCTGGCGGCCGAGTTTTTAGGGAGCAGTACTTC. The whole variable domain, filled in from reference TRBV30 and TRBJ2-7, reads SQTIHQWPATLVQPVGSPLSLECTVEGTSNPNLYWYRQAAGRGLQLLFYSVGIGQISSEVPQNLSASRPQDRQFILSSKKLLLSDSGFYLCAWTPPGGRVFREQYFGPGTRLTVT.